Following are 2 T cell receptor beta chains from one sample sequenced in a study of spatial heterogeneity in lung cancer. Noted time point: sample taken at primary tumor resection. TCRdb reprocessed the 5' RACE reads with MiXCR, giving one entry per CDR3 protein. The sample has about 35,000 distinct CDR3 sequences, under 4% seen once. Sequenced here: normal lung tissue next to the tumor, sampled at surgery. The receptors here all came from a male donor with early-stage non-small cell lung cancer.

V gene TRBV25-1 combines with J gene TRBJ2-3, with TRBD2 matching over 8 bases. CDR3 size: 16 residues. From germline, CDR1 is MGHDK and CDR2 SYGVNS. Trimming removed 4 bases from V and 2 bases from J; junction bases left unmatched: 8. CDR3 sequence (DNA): TGTGCCAGCAGTGCATTAACGGGAGGGAACACAGATACGCAGTATTTT. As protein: CASSALTGGNTDTQYF.

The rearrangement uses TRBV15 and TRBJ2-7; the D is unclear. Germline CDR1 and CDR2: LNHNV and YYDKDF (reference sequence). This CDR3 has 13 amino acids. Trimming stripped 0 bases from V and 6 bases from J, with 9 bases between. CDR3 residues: CATSRDLWGEQYF. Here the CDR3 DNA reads TGTGCCACCAGCAGAGATCTTTGGGGCGAGCAGTACTTC.